In this sample, the clone carrying this T cell receptor (beta chain) turned up a few times. The antigen is not known. Barcoded TCR alpha and TCR beta cDNA libraries with UMIs came from 5'RACE using constant-segment primers. A single record per CDR3 protein comes from TCRdb applying MiXCR to the 5' RACE reads. Among roughly 100,000 distinct CDR3 sequences listed, around 12% were seen once. This entry belongs to a study of T-cell memory formation after mild COVID-19. Study-wide background: For the most part, TCR clusters were specific to one donor. Findings of the study overall: A second wave of clones peaked on day 37, and their SARS-CoV-2 specificity went unconfirmed.

This CDR3 is 18 amino acids long. Looked up from germline, CDR1 is SGHTA and CDR2 is FQGTGA. The V and J ends lost 4 bases and 0 bases respectively, with 21 bases between them. Sequencing was done on a sample of PBMCs or a T cell subset sorted from them (not recorded which). The chain couples TRBV7-3 to TRBJ1-2, with D unresolved. The receptor was derived from an adult woman who had mild COVID-19 (a few samples of this study predate the infection). Cell type and time point are not known. The DNA for the CDR3 is TGTGCCAGCAGCTGTGACTCGGCAGGCCTATGGACTAACTATGGCTACACCTTC. Encoded protein: CASSCDSAGLWTNYGYTF.